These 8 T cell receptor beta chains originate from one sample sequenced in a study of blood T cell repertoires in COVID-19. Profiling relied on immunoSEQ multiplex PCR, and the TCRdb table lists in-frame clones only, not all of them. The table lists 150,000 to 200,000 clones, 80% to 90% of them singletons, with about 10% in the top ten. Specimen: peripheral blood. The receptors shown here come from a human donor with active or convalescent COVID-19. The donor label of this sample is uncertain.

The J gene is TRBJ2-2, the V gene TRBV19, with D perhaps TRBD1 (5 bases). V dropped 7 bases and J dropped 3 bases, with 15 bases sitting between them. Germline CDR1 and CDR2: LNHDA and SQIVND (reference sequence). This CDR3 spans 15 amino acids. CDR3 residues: CASTKPGLDTGELFF. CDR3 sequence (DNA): TGTGCCAGTACCAAACCAGGGTTGGACACCGGGGAGCTGTTTTTT.

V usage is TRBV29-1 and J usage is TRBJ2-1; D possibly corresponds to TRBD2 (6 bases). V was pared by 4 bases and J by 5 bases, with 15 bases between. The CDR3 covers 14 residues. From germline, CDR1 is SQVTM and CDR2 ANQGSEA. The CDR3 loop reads CSVVFGRRDNEQFF. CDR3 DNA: TGCAGCGTTGTGTTCGGGAGACGGGACAATGAGCAGTTCTTC.

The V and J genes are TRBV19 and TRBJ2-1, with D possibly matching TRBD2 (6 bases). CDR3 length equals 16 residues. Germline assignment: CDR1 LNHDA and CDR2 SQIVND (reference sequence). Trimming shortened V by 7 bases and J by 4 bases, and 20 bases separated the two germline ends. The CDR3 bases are TGTGCCAGTATCGGGGACTCGGAGAGGTCATACAATGAGCAGTTCTTC. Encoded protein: CASIGDSERSYNEQFF.

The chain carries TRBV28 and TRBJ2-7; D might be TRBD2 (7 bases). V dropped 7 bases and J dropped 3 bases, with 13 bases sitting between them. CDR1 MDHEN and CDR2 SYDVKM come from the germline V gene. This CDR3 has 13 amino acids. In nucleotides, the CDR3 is TGTGCCAGCACGGGGGGCAAAAGCTACGAGCAGTACTTC. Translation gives CASTGGKSYEQYF.

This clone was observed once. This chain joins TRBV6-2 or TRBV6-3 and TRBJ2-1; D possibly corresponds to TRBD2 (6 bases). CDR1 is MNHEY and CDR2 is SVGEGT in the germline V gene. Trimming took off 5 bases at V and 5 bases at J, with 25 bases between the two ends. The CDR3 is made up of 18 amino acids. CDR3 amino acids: CASSPLWPVSAGNNEQFF. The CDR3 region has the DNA TGTGCCAGCAGTCCGCTTTGGCCCGTTTCAGCGGGTAACAATGAGCAGTTCTTC.

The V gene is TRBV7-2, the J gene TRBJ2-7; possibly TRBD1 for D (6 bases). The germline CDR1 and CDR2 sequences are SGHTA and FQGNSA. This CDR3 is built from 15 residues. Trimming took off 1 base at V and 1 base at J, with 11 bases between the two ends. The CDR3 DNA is TGTGCCAGCAGCTTAGTGTCAGGGGAGTCCTACGAGCAGTACTTC. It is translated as CASSLVSGESYEQYF.

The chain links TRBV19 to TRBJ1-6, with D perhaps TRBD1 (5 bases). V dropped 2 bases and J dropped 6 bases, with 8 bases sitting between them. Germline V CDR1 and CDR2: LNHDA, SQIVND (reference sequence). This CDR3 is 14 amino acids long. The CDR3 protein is CASSISQGNSPLHF. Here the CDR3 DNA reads TGTGCCAGTAGTATATCCCAGGGTAATTCACCCCTCCACTTT. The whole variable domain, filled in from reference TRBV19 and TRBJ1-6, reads DGGITQSPKYLFRKEGQNVTLSCEQNLNHDAMYWYRQDPGQGLRLIYYSQIVNDFQKGDIAEGYSVSREKKESFPLTVTSAQKNPTAFYLCASSISQGNSPLHFGNGTRLTVT.

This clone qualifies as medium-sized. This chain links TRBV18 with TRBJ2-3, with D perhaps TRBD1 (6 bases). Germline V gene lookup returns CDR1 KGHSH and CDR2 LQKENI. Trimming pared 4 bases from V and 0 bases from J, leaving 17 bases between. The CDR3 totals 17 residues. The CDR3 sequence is CASSRNPGETSTDTQYF. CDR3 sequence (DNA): TGTGCCAGCTCACGTAACCCAGGGGAGACTAGCACAGATACGCAGTATTTT.